The present T cell receptor beta chain was sequenced within a study of cytomegalovirus exposure and HLA in healthy donors. General observations from the study: The classifier reportedly diagnosed cytomegalovirus status with high specificity and sensitivity.

This clone was found a few times. What it binds is not known. Primers for the PCR totalled 60 Vbeta and 13 Jbeta. Produced via immunoSEQ multiplex PCR; TCRdb's table is partial and in-frame only. The table includes roughly 120,000 clones, under 80% detected once. The sequenced sample consisted of PBMCs. This TCR derives from a man between 60 and 75 years old in good health and CMV-seropositive.

The CDR3 DNA reads TGCGCCAGCAGCCAGCGAAGCTCTGGAAACACCATATATTTT. This encodes CASSQRSSGNTIYF. The chain links TRBV4-1 to TRBJ1-3; D remains unclear. Germline lookup yields CDR1 MGHRA and CDR2 YSYEKL. The ends were cut back, 3 bases at V and 0 bases at J, with 6 bases in the middle. This CDR3 is built from 14 residues.